This T cell receptor beta chain was identified during a study of tumor-infiltrating lymphocytes in primary liver carcinoma. Overall study: Measuring about 4 to 10 cm across, the tumors were staged as T1-T3 N0M0. Overall study results and limits: Tumors reached a significantly greater top-250-clone fraction than blood did (p = 0.039).

The CDR3 sequence is 15 residues long. Per the germline V gene, CDR1 is MNHNY and CDR2 is SVGAGI (reference sequence). Unsorted bulk tissue, roughly 19-33 mg of it, served as the source for co-extraction of RNA and DNA. A primer matching the constant region was used to make TCR beta cDNA from 500 to 650 ng of total RNA. Employing slightly modified ARM-PCR, three nested multiplex PCR rounds were run, and these gave rise to the TCR beta libraries. Amplification in the first two PCR rounds was performed using TRBV1-TRBV30 forward primers and a C-beta reverse primer for approximately 10 cycles each. One entry per CDR3 protein results from TCRdb running MiXCR on the multiplex PCR reads. The sample records 20,000 or so distinct CDR3 sequences, roughly 72% being singletons. A word on this clonotype: Its antigen is not known. One junction end disagrees with the germline gene, perhaps due to a read error.

The sequence came from a man aged 35 to 55 with primary liver carcinoma and hepatitis B virus infection. The source material was liver tumor tissue from sampling region 1. The subset denotes: tumor region T1, superior pole. The chain employs TRBV6-6 and TRBJ2-7; D possibly corresponds to TRBD1 (6 bases). The CDR3 region has the DNA TGTGCCAGCTGTTACCTTTCCCTGACAGGCGGAGAGCAGTACTTC. Encoded protein: CASCYLSLTGGEQYF.